This passage covers 32 T cell receptor beta chains from one sample sequenced in a study of shared clonotypes between healthy human individuals. The assay was immunoSEQ multiplex PCR, and TCRdb's table has in-frame clones only and misses some. The data show under 2,500,000 clones, with nearly 97% seen just once and around 0.13% held by the top ten. Sample: naive CD4+ T cells sorted from blood. Described subset: CD45RA+ positively selected. These receptors were taken from a man aged 18 to 35 in good health.

With regard to this clone: The same CDR3 is also encoded by other DNA sequences in this sample. V and J are TRBV6-5 and TRBJ1-1; no firm D call. Germline lookup yields CDR1 MNHEY and CDR2 SVGAGI. The CDR3 is 11 amino acids. V lost 6 bases to trimming and J lost 0 bases, with 2 bases between them. CDR3 bases: TGTGCCAGCAGGTTGAACACTGAAGCTTTCTTT. This encodes CASRLNTEAFF.

V and J are TRBV6-5 and TRBJ2-2, with 7 nucleotides matching TRBD2. V lost 5 bases and J lost 6; bases outside the gene matches: 3. The CDR3 has 13 amino acids. Germline V gene sequence: CDR1 MNHEY, CDR2 SVGAGI. CDR3 protein: CASSRGLAGELFF. For the CDR3, the DNA is TGTGCCAGCAGTCGTGGACTAGCCGGGGAGCTGTTTTTT.

This chain connects TRBV6-1 to TRBJ1-2; TRBD1 matches 8 bases. J was trimmed by 5 bases and V by 7 bases; bases with no gene match: 12. The CDR3 runs 15 residues. Germline assignment: CDR1 MNHNS and CDR2 SASEGT. The DNA of the CDR3 is TGTGCCAGCACTACGAGGAGGGACAGGACGTATGGCTACACCTTC. It specifies CASTTRRDRTYGYTF.

This sequence joins TRBV6-1 and TRBJ2-7; D might be TRBD2 (6 bases). CDR1 and CDR2 (germline): MNHNS, SASEGT. V was trimmed by 3 bases and J by 2 bases, leaving 23 bases between them. This CDR3 contains 18 residues. DNA of the CDR3: TGTGCCAGCAGTGAGAAAGCCTCGGGCGGGACGGGAGCCTACGAGCAGTACTTC. Translated, it gives CASSEKASGGTGAYEQYF.

This chain uses TRBV19 with TRBJ2-1; 8 nucleotides agree with TRBD2. CDR3 length equals 16 residues. Germline CDR1 and CDR2: LNHDA and SQIVND (reference sequence). V lost 3 bases, J lost 7 bases, and 11 bases stayed unmatched. This chain's CDR3 is CASSMVGTRGLNEQFF. The CDR3 DNA is TGTGCCAGTAGTATGGTTGGGACTAGAGGATTGAATGAGCAGTTCTTC.

This clone is a singleton in its sample. The chain is built from TRBV2 and TRBJ1-2; 7 positions match TRBD1. The CDR3 has 13 amino acids. Germline CDR1 reads SNHLY; CDR2 reads FYNNEI. Germline trimming cut 3 bases from V and 6 bases from J; bases unmatched to any gene: 4. CDR3 in amino acids: CASSEGQSHGYTF. DNA of the CDR3: TGTGCCAGCAGTGAGGGACAGAGCCATGGCTACACCTTC.

The rearrangement uses TRBV4-1 and TRBJ2-3, with D possibly being TRBD1 (6 bases). The CDR3 is made up of 15 amino acids. Deletions cut 2 bases from V and 6 bases from J, with 15 bases between. CDR1 is MGHRA, CDR2 YSYEKL, per germline. The CDR3 DNA sequence: TGCGCCAGCAGCCAACGGACAGCCTGGGGGGATACGCAGTATTTT. This codes for CASSQRTAWGDTQYF.

This chain uses TRBV4-1 with TRBJ2-3; 9 positions agree with TRBD2. Trimming at V came to 0 bases and at J to 3 bases, leaving 4 bases not matched to a gene. There are 16 residues in the CDR3. Germline V gene lookup returns CDR1 MGHRA and CDR2 YSYEKL. The DNA of the CDR3 is TGCGCCAGCAGCCAAGAGAGCGGGGGGAGGACAGATACGCAGTATTTT. The encoded protein is CASSQESGGRTDTQYF.

This sequence joins TRBV9 and TRBJ1-5, with D perhaps matching TRBD1 (5 bases). The V and J ends lost 4 bases and 4 bases respectively, with 15 bases between them. The CDR3 length is 15 residues. The V gene's germline CDR1 is SGDLS and CDR2 YYNGEE. The CDR3 is CASSPNTGGNQPQHF. DNA of the CDR3: TGTGCCAGCAGCCCCAACACTGGGGGAAATCAGCCCCAGCATTTT.

This chain connects TRBV10-1 to TRBJ1-1; no clear D. V lost 2 bases, J lost 6 bases, and 10 bases lay in between. CDR3 length: 13 amino acids. Germline loops: CDR1 WNHNN, CDR2 SYGVQD (reference sequence). The CDR3 loop is CASSEGPEPEAFF. CDR3 bases: TGCGCCAGCAGTGAGGGGCCAGAGCCTGAAGCTTTCTTT.

The gene calls are TRBV30 and TRBJ1-5; TRBD1 aligns across 9 bases. This CDR3 contains 15 residues. Germline V gene sequence: CDR1 GTSNPN, CDR2 SVGIG (reference sequence). V shed 5 bases, J shed 7 bases, and the junction held 12 bases outside the gene matches. CDR3 coding DNA: TGTGCCTGGGGGGTTTCCGGGACAGGGAGACAGCCCCAGCATTTT. It codes for CAWGVSGTGRQPQHF.

The V call is TRBV7-8, the J call TRBJ2-7; 7 positions agree with TRBD1. The CDR3 is 15 amino acids. Germline CDR1 and CDR2: SGHVS and FQNEAQ. With V trimmed by 3 bases and J by 7 bases, 12 bases remained unmatched. In nucleotides, the CDR3 is TGTGCCAGCAGCTTCACCCGGGACAGTCAACGAGAGCAGTACTTC. As protein: CASSFTRDSQREQYF.

The genes are TRBV5-6 and TRBJ2-2; 9 positions agree with TRBD1. V gave up 4 bases and J gave up 0 bases; unmatched junction bases: 4. The CDR3 loop spans 16 amino acids. Germline V lookup: CDR1 SGHDT, CDR2 YYEEEE. CDR3: CASSKRQGANTGELFF. CDR3 coding DNA: TGTGCCAGCAGCAAGCGACAGGGGGCGAACACCGGGGAGCTGTTTTTT.

This chain connects TRBV7-6 to TRBJ2-5; D call uncertain. The germline gives CDR1 SGHVS, CDR2 FNYEAQ. Trimming left V 2 bases short and J 0 bases short, with 7 bases between. This CDR3 spans 14 amino acids. The DNA of the CDR3 is TGTGCCAGCAGCTTACGACCAAACCAAGAGACCCAGTACTTC. This encodes CASSLRPNQETQYF.

The chain joins TRBV4-1 to TRBJ1-6, with D tentatively TRBD1 (6 bases). The CDR3 covers 15 residues. V shed 2 bases and J shed 10 bases, with 15 bases lying between them. Germline V gene data show CDR1 as MGHRA and CDR2 as YSYEKL. CDR3 DNA sequence: TGCGCCAGCAGCCAATTGGTTCAGGGGAACTCACCCCTCCACTTT. This translates into CASSQLVQGNSPLHF.

The J gene is TRBJ2-2, the V gene TRBV27, with TRBD2 matching over 11 bases. Germline V gene data show CDR1 as MNHEY and CDR2 as SMNVEV (reference sequence). The CDR3 covers 17 residues. The J segment lost 2 bases and the V segment lost 2 bases, leaving 4 bases of the junction unmatched. CDR3 DNA: TGTGCCAGCAGTTTACCTAGCGGGGGGCCAAACACCGGGGAGCTGTTTTTT. It codes for CASSLPSGGPNTGELFF.

The CDR3: CASIPSGSSYEQYF. The DNA of the CDR3 is TGTGCCAGCATTCCTAGCGGGAGCTCCTACGAGCAGTACTTC. The chain carries TRBV28 and TRBJ2-7, with 10 bases lining up with TRBD2. J was trimmed by 0 bases and V by 7 bases; bases with no gene match: 3. The CDR3 runs 14 residues. The germline gives CDR1 MDHEN, CDR2 SYDVKM.

The CDR3 nucleotides read TGTGCCAGCAGCCTGGAGTCTTTCGTAGGAGGAAACACCATATATTTT. Protein sequence: CASSLESFVGGNTIYF. The chain uses TRBV5-4 and TRBJ1-3; the D is unclear. The CDR3 loop spans 16 amino acids. V was trimmed by 4 bases and J by 4 bases, leaving 18 bases between them. Per germline, CDR1 SGHNT and CDR2 YYREEE (reference sequence).

This clone was recorded once. This chain connects TRBV4-2 to TRBJ2-5, with TRBD2 as a possible D gene (7 bases). Germline CDR1 and CDR2: LGHNA and YNFKEQ. Deletions cut 1 base from V and 5 bases from J, with 17 bases between. This CDR3 is built from 16 residues. CDR3 sequence (DNA): TGTGCCAGCAGCCAAGTGGGAGAGGGGGGGCCTGAGACCCAGTACTTC. It encodes CASSQVGEGGPETQYF.

This chain links TRBV6-6 with TRBJ1-2, with 7 nucleotides matching TRBD1. In germline, CDR1 is MNHNY, CDR2 SVGAGI (reference sequence). The trim removed 0 bases at V and 6 bases at J, leaving 7 bases unmatched. The CDR3 is made up of 15 amino acids. CDR3 protein: CASSYSTGQANGYTF. Here the CDR3 DNA reads TGTGCCAGCAGTTACTCGACAGGGCAAGCGAATGGCTACACCTTC.

The V call is TRBV5-6, the J call TRBJ1-1; 11 bases are shared with TRBD1. With 2 bases clipped from V and 4 bases from J, the junction kept 4 bases outside the gene matches. CDR3 size: 15 residues. CDR1 and CDR2 from the germline V gene are SGHDT and YYEEEE. CDR3 sequence (DNA): TGTGCCAGCAGCTTATCCGGACAGGGGGCCACTGAAGCTTTCTTT. Protein: CASSLSGQGATEAFF.

A word on this clone: The sample carries other DNA sequences with the same CDR3. The chain couples TRBV7-2 to TRBJ1-5, with a tentative D call TRBD1 (5 bases). Trimming took 3 bases from V and 4 from J, leaving 10 bases between them. This CDR3 has 14 amino acids. Germline CDR1 and CDR2: SGHTA and FQGNSA. This chain's CDR3 is CASSLRGGNQPQHF. As DNA, the CDR3 is TGTGCCAGCAGCTTGCGGGGCGGGAATCAGCCCCAGCATTTT.

This chain connects TRBV7-6 to TRBJ2-1; D is ambiguous. From germline, CDR1 is SGHVS and CDR2 FNYEAQ. This CDR3 comprises 13 residues. With 1 base removed from V and 12 bases from J, the gap between germline ends came to 13 bases. CDR3 in amino acids: CASSLDFRPPQFF. For the CDR3, the DNA is TGTGCCAGCAGCTTAGATTTCAGGCCCCCGCAGTTCTTC.

V gene TRBV5-1 combines with J gene TRBJ2-5; perhaps D is TRBD1 or TRBD2 (6 bases each). This CDR3 comprises 14 residues. Between the trimmed V and J ends, which lost 1 base and 4 bases, there was a span of 11 bases. Germline V CDR1 and CDR2: SGHRS, YFSETQ. The CDR3 region is CASSLPGALETQYF. The CDR3 region has the DNA TGCGCCAGCAGCTTGCCGGGGGCGTTAGAGACCCAGTACTTC.

This sequence joins TRBV29-1 and TRBJ1-2, with TRBD1 matching over 10 bases. V lost 4 bases and J lost 4; bases outside the gene matches: 6. This CDR3 region has 14 residues. The germline gives CDR1 SQVTM, CDR2 ANQGSEA. The CDR3 DNA sequence: TGCAGCGTTGTGGGGACAGGGGCTTTCTATGGCTACACCTTC. This encodes CSVVGTGAFYGYTF.

About this clone itself: Other DNA sequences in the same sample also yield this CDR3. This chain links TRBV6-5 with TRBJ1-1, with no clear D. The germline gives CDR1 MNHEY, CDR2 SVGAGI. This CDR3 is built from 13 residues. Trimming took off 6 bases at V and 0 bases at J, with 8 bases between the two ends. The CDR3 region is CASRRTVNTEAFF. CDR3 in DNA: TGTGCCAGCAGGCGGACGGTGAACACTGAAGCTTTCTTT.

The rearrangement joins TRBV2 to TRBJ2-7, with 7 bases identical to TRBD2. The junction had 15 bases not matched to a gene; V was cut back by 6 bases and J by 7 bases. CDR1 and CDR2 from the germline V gene are SNHLY and FYNNEI. The CDR3 is 15 amino acids. This CDR3 reads CASRTAGPGFGEQYF. In nucleotides, the CDR3 is TGTGCCAGCAGGACAGCGGGGCCCGGGTTTGGAGAGCAGTACTTC. Using reference TRBV2 and TRBJ2-7 for the parts outside the CDR3, the full variable domain is EPEVTQTPSHQVTQMGQEVILRCVPISNHLYFYWYRQILGQKVEFLVSFYNNEISEKSEIFDDQFSVERPDGSNFTLKIRSTKLEDSAMYFCASRTAGPGFGEQYFGPGTRLTVT.

J is TRBJ2-5 and V is TRBV2; no reliable D call. Germline CDR1 reads SNHLY; CDR2 reads FYNNEI. The CDR3 loop spans 15 amino acids. The V and J ends lost 5 bases and 0 bases respectively, with 13 bases between them. The CDR3 loop reads CASSRLTLNQETQYF. The CDR3 DNA reads TGTGCCAGCAGTCGCCTGACCCTTAACCAAGAGACCCAGTACTTC.

For this clone: The sample contains more than one DNA sequence encoding this CDR3. The CDR3 DNA sequence: TGCGCCAGCAGCCAAGAGGGGGGGGATCAGCCCCAGCATTTT. Protein sequence: CASSQEGGDQPQHF. V gene TRBV4-1 combines with J gene TRBJ1-5, with TRBD1 as a possible D gene (5 bases). There are 14 residues in the CDR3. CDR1 is MGHRA, CDR2 YSYEKL, per germline. Trimming took 0 bases from V and 5 from J, leaving 8 bases between them.

The rearrangement uses TRBV19 and TRBJ1-6, with D perhaps TRBD1 (5 bases). The germline gives CDR1 LNHDA, CDR2 SQIVND (reference sequence). This CDR3 is built from 18 residues. Trimming left V 2 bases short and J 7 bases short, with 21 bases between. The CDR3 loop reads CASSISGDLKGANSPLHF. The CDR3 region has the DNA TGTGCCAGTAGTATATCTGGGGACCTAAAAGGGGCAAATTCACCCCTCCACTTT.

DNA of the CDR3: TGTGCCAGCAGCTCCGGCATAGGGGGAGATACGCAGTATTTT. Translating gives CASSSGIGGDTQYF. This chain joins TRBV7-9 and TRBJ2-3; weak D call: TRBD1 (6 bases). Per germline, CDR1 SEHNR and CDR2 FQNEAQ (reference sequence). Trimming took 4 bases from V and 5 from J, leaving 13 bases between them. This CDR3 spans 14 amino acids.

The CDR3 DNA follows: TGTGCCAGCAGTGGTAGCGGGAAGGGGCACGAGCAGTACTTC. Its translation: CASSGSGKGHEQYF. The rearrangement links TRBV6-5 to TRBJ2-7, with 8 bases matching TRBD2. V lost 5 bases, J lost 5 bases, and 8 bases stayed unmatched. CDR1 is MNHEY and CDR2 is SVGAGI in the germline V gene. CDR3 length: 14 amino acids.